These 25 T cell receptor beta chains were all obtained from the same sample, sequenced in a study of blood T cells in healthy people across ages. Alongside a J-beta primer mix, a sample-barcoded 5' primer served in a second PCR lasting about 6 to 12 cycles. TCRdb independently ran MiXCR on the 5' RACE reads; one entry per CDR3 protein. The sample has about 680,000 distinct CDR3 sequences, around half seen once; the top ten hold 25% to 35%. Specimen: blood. All receptors come from an older woman in good health.

This clonotype was seen more than once but under ten times. The genes are TRBV2 and TRBJ2-7; D possibly corresponds to TRBD2 (5 bases). This CDR3 region has 14 residues. Trimming pared 4 bases from V and 4 bases from J, leaving 14 bases between. Germline V CDR1 and CDR2: SNHLY, FYNNEI. The CDR3 DNA follows: TGTGCCAGCAGTGGGACTGGATTTTTATACGAGCAGTACTTC. Protein product: CASSGTGFLYEQYF.

This clonotype turned up a few times. This chain connects TRBV6-2 or TRBV6-3 to TRBJ2-3, with 7 bases matching TRBD1. Germline CDR1 reads MNHEY; CDR2 reads SVGEGT. The CDR3 has 16 residues. The trim removed 5 bases at V and 1 base at J, leaving 9 bases unmatched. The CDR3 here is CASSIGQDTRTDTQYF. CDR3 nucleotide sequence: TGTGCCAGCAGTATAGGACAGGACACACGCACAGATACGCAGTATTTT.

The V gene is TRBV4-3, the J gene TRBJ2-3; D remains ambiguous. The CDR3 has 15 residues. Germline-derived CDR1 and CDR2 are LGHNA and YSLEER. V lost 0 bases and J lost 4, with 11 bases in between. CDR3 protein: CASSQEGFAADTQYF. CDR3 nucleotides: TGCGCCAGCAGCCAAGAGGGTTTTGCCGCAGATACGCAGTATTTT.

The chain has TRBV7-2 and TRBJ2-7; D is uncertain. The CDR3 totals 15 residues. CDR1 SGHTA and CDR2 FQGNSA come from the germline V gene. V was clipped by 1 base and J by 6 bases, with 16 bases between them. As DNA, the CDR3 is TGTGCCAGCAGCTTAGACTCCCCACACCTTGGCGAGCAGTACTTC. It translates to CASSLDSPHLGEQYF.

In this sample, this clonotype turned up a few times. The chain has TRBV29-1 and TRBJ1-1; maybe TRBD1 (5 bases). Germline CDR1 reads SQVTM; CDR2 reads ANQGSEA. V gave up 3 bases and J gave up 0 bases, with 8 bases separating them. The CDR3 totals 13 residues. The CDR3, as DNA: TGCAGCGTTGAGAAGGGGATGAACACTGAAGCTTTCTTT. It codes for CSVEKGMNTEAFF. The variable domain in full, with the rest retrieved from reference TRBV29-1 and TRBJ1-1, is SAVISQKPSRDICQRGTSLTIQCQVDSQVTMMFWYRQQPGQSLTLIATANQGSEATYESGFVIDKFPISRPNLTFSTLTVSNMSPEDSSIYLCSVEKGMNTEAFFGQGTRLTVV.

This chain links TRBV4-2 with TRBJ1-3; no clear D gene. The germline CDR1 and CDR2 sequences are LGHNA and YNFKEQ. The CDR3 covers 19 residues. Between the trimmed V and J ends, which lost 0 bases and 0 bases, there was a span of 18 bases. In nucleotides, the CDR3 is TGTGCCAGCAGCCAAGATGTGTTGTCGGTGGTGAGCTCTGGAAACACCATATATTTT. It encodes CASSQDVLSVVSSGNTIYF.

This clonotype appeared once. This chain connects TRBV30 to TRBJ1-4; D may be TRBD1 (6 bases). CDR3 length equals 14 residues. CDR1 is GTSNPN and CDR2 is SVGIG in the germline V gene (reference sequence). Trimming removed 3 bases at V and 1 base at J, with 9 bases between. The CDR3, as DNA: TGTGCCTGGAGCCACAGGGAAACTAATGAAAAACTGTTTTTT. Protein sequence: CAWSHRETNEKLFF.

This chain joins TRBV6-4 and TRBJ2-3; possible D gene TRBD2, 5 bases. CDR3 length: 13 amino acids. V lost 8 bases and J 6 bases, leaving 15 bases between the germline ends. Germline loops: CDR1 MRHNA, CDR2 SNTAGT. The CDR3 here is CASATTREDTQYF. CDR3 bases: TGTGCCAGCGCTACTACGAGGGAGGATACGCAGTATTTT.

The V gene is TRBV29-1, the J gene TRBJ2-5; unclear D gene. Germline values: CDR1 SQVTM, CDR2 ANQGSEA. This CDR3 region has 14 residues. V was shortened by 6 bases and J by 9 bases, with 23 bases between the two germline ends. The CDR3 region has the DNA TGCAGCGTCACCTCATTCGGGTCAACCAAGCCCCAGTACTTC. Translated: CSVTSFGSTKPQYF. Using reference TRBV29-1 and TRBJ2-5 for the parts outside the CDR3, the full variable domain is SAVISQKPSRDICQRGTSLTIQCQVDSQVTMMFWYRQQPGQSLTLIATANQGSEATYESGFVIDKFPISRPNLTFSTLTVSNMSPEDSSIYLCSVTSFGSTKPQYFGPGTRLLVL.

This rearrangement joins TRBV12-3 or TRBV12-4 to TRBJ2-3; no clear D gene. The CDR3 totals 14 residues. V was clipped by 5 bases and J by 1 base, with 10 bases between them. The CDR3 spells CASSMAWRTDTQYF. The DNA of the CDR3 is TGTGCCAGCAGTATGGCATGGCGCACAGATACGCAGTATTTT.

This chain links TRBV2 with TRBJ2-7; perhaps D is TRBD1 or TRBD2 (5 bases each). The CDR3 has 16 amino acids. With 3 bases removed from V and 2 bases from J, the gap between germline ends came to 17 bases. The germline gives CDR1 SNHLY, CDR2 FYNNEI. CDR3 in amino acids: CASSDRWGGSTYEQYF. The CDR3 DNA is TGTGCCAGCAGTGACCGTTGGGGCGGGTCAACCTACGAGCAGTACTTC.

This rearrangement joins TRBV6-2 or TRBV6-3 to TRBJ2-1; 11 bases line up with TRBD2. The junction had 10 bases not matched to a gene; V was cut back by 7 bases and J by 8 bases. The germline V gene encodes CDR1 MNHEY and CDR2 SVGEGT. The CDR3 spans 15 residues. CDR3 nucleotide sequence: TGTGCCAGCATAGCGGGAGGGTCGATTCCCGATGAGCAGTTCTTC. The encoded protein is CASIAGGSIPDEQFF.

In this sample, this clonotype turned up a few times. The rearrangement uses TRBV28 and TRBJ2-7; tentative D call: TRBD1 (6 bases). This CDR3 comprises 14 residues. V shed 3 bases and J shed 2 bases, with 11 bases lying between them. Germline-derived CDR1 and CDR2 are MDHEN and SYDVKM. In DNA, the CDR3 is TGTGCCAGCAGTTTTTCTACAGGGACCTACGAGCAGTACTTC. It specifies CASSFSTGTYEQYF.

Concerning this clonotype itself: This may arise from a read error, as a much more abundant clone is one base away. This chain connects TRBV3-1 to TRBJ2-7, with 10 bases that match TRBD2. Matching the DNA end better, TRBJ2-5 makes the J call doubtful. The CDR3 totals 16 residues. In germline, CDR1 is LGHDT, CDR2 YNNKEL (reference sequence). This CDR3 is CASSQAIPSGSETQYF. The CDR3 nucleotides are TGTGCCAGCAGCCAAGCTATACCTAGCGGGAGCGAGACCCAGTACTTC.

The chain carries TRBV6-1 and TRBJ2-2; D might be TRBD2 (6 bases). This CDR3 is 13 amino acids long. V was pared by 6 bases and J by 4 bases, with 9 bases between. Germline assignment: CDR1 MNHNS and CDR2 SASEGT. In DNA, the CDR3 is TGTGCCAGCAGGGGACTCCCCACCGGGGAGCTGTTTTTT. Its protein is CASRGLPTGELFF.

The rearrangement links TRBV5-1 to TRBJ2-5, with TRBD2 matching over 10 bases. Germline V gives CDR1 SGHRS, CDR2 YFSETQ. There are 15 residues in the CDR3. Germline trimming cut 6 bases from V and 3 bases from J; bases unmatched to any gene: 8. CDR3 amino acids: CASTSIAGGEETQYF. The DNA for the CDR3 is TGCGCCAGCACCTCGATAGCGGGAGGAGAAGAGACCCAGTACTTC.

This clonotype came up a few times. The chain is built from TRBV7-9 and TRBJ2-6; D remains unclear. Trimming removed 5 bases from V and 0 bases from J, with 8 bases in between. CDR3 length: 15 amino acids. CDR1 SEHNR and CDR2 FQNEAQ come from the germline V gene (reference sequence). The CDR3 reads CASSHPHSGANVLTF. CDR3 nucleotide sequence: TGTGCCAGCAGCCATCCTCACTCTGGGGCCAACGTCCTGACTTTC. Filled out from reference TRBV7-9 and TRBJ2-6, the complete variable domain reads DTGVSQNPRHKITKRGQNVTFRCDPISEHNRLYWYRQTLGQGPEFLTYFQNEAQLEKSRLLSDRFSAERPKGSFSTLEIQRTEQGDSAMYLCASSHPHSGANVLTFGAGSRLTVL.

This clonotype occurred once. This may be a read error: a much more frequent sequence differs by one nucleotide. The rearrangement joins TRBV4-3 to TRBJ1-2; a weak D match, TRBD1 (5 bases). The CDR3 spans 15 residues. Looked up from germline, CDR1 is LGHNA and CDR2 is YSLEER. The germline V and J ends were trimmed by 1 base and 6 bases, with 15 bases remaining between them. CDR3 protein: CASSQAEGVHHGYTF. The CDR3 coding sequence is TGCGCCAGCAGCCAAGCGGAAGGGGTACACCATGGCTACACCTTC.

V gene TRBV5-1 combines with J gene TRBJ1-1; D remains ambiguous. The length of the CDR3 is 12 residues. The germline CDR1 and CDR2 sequences are SGHRS and YFSETQ. Trimming pared 4 bases from V and 8 bases from J, leaving 12 bases between. DNA of the CDR3: TGCGCCAGCAGCCCGGACTTCGGGGAAGCTTTCTTT. It codes for CASSPDFGEAFF.

This clonotype turned up a few times. V gene TRBV9 combines with J gene TRBJ2-5, with 10 bases identical to TRBD2. The ends lost 0 bases at V and 2 bases at J; junction bases unmatched: 4. The CDR3 length is 16 residues. Germline CDR1 SGDLS, CDR2 YYNGEE. CDR3 nucleotides: TGTGCCAGCAGCGTAGCGGCTAGCGGGGGACAAGAGACCCAGTACTTC. Protein: CASSVAASGGQETQYF.

The chain couples TRBV13 to TRBJ1-6; no definite D call. Germline V lookup: CDR1 PRHDT, CDR2 FYEKMQ (reference sequence). This CDR3 contains 15 residues. Trimming took off 3 bases at V and 4 bases at J, with 10 bases between the two ends. CDR3 in amino acids: CASSFSVEYNSPLHF. The CDR3 nucleotides read TGTGCCAGCAGCTTTAGTGTGGAGTATAATTCACCCCTCCACTTT.

The sample holds many counts of this clonotype. This chain joins TRBV12-3 or TRBV12-4 and TRBJ2-7; 9 nucleotides align to TRBD1. This CDR3 is built from 16 residues. J gave up 2 bases and V 2 bases, and 7 bases lay outside the gene matches. CDR3 nucleotide sequence: TGTGCCAGCAGTTTACATGGGACAGGGAGCCCCTACGAGCAGTACTTC. It is translated as CASSLHGTGSPYEQYF.

The sample holds a few counts of this clonotype. The rearrangement uses TRBV7-2 and TRBJ2-7; TRBD1 matches at 8 bases. This CDR3 comprises 14 residues. The germline V gene has CDR1 SGHTA and CDR2 FQGNSA. V trimming: 3 bases; J trimming: 4 bases; junction bases outside the gene matches: 5. DNA for the CDR3: TGTGCCAGCAGCTTTGGGACAGGAGTATACGAGCAGTACTTC. It translates to CASSFGTGVYEQYF.

This clonotype was found a few times. The CDR3 coding sequence is TGTGCCAGCAGCTTAGGGACGGGACTAGCGGGAGCTTACGAGCAGTACTTC. Protein: CASSLGTGLAGAYEQYF. This chain connects TRBV7-9 to TRBJ2-7; 14 nucleotides align to TRBD2. Germline-derived CDR1 and CDR2 are SEHNR and FQNEAQ (reference sequence). This CDR3 comprises 17 residues. J was trimmed by 4 bases and V by 1 base; bases with no gene match: 6.

The chain joins TRBV7-9 to TRBJ1-2; D unclear. The germline V gene encodes CDR1 SEHNR and CDR2 FQNEAQ (reference sequence). The CDR3 runs 14 residues. Trimming shortened V by 5 bases and J by 4 bases, and 14 bases separated the two germline ends. The CDR3 reads CASSPTGEGYGYTF. For the CDR3, the DNA is TGTGCCAGCAGCCCCACGGGAGAAGGCTATGGCTACACCTTC. Full variable domain (rest looked up from reference TRBV7-9 and TRBJ1-2): DTGVSQNPRHKITKRGQNVTFRCDPISEHNRLYWYRQTLGQGPEFLTYFQNEAQLEKSRLLSDRFSAERPKGSFSTLEIQRTEQGDSAMYLCASSPTGEGYGYTFGSGTRLTVV.